Listed below are T cell receptor beta chains from one sample, sequenced in a study of blood T cells in healthy people across ages. MiXCR, applied by TCRdb to the 5' RACE reads, yields one record per CDR3 protein. The sample has some 320,000 distinct CDR3 sequences; 25% to 30% are singletons. The sample comprised blood. These receptors all stem from a woman in her 70s in good health. Both conserved end residues are part of each CDR3. Each record gives: J gene, clone size, V gene, D gene, CDR3 protein, CDR3 DNA. A D gene is named only where the DNA matches it firmly. The size of a clone is reported for some rows only, either as once, few or many, or as a class for expanded clones.

j_gene: TRBJ2-5; abundance: .; v_gene: TRBV27; d_gene: TRBD2; CDR3aa: CASSPKGLAGGLRETQYF; CDR3nt: TGTGCCAGCAGTCCTAAGGGACTAGCGGGAGGGCTGCGGGAGACCCAGTACTTC
j_gene: TRBJ1-2; abundance: .; v_gene: TRBV7-2; d_gene: TRBD1; CDR3aa: CASSLSRGDYGYTF; CDR3nt: TGTGCCAGCAGCTTATCCAGGGGGGACTATGGCTACACCTTC
j_gene: TRBJ2-2; abundance: .; v_gene: TRBV19; d_gene: TRBD1; CDR3aa: CASYSGGRPTGELFF; CDR3nt: TGTGCCAGTTACTCAGGGGGTCGCCCTACCGGGGAGCTGTTTTTT
j_gene: TRBJ2-7; abundance: many; v_gene: TRBV28; d_gene: TRBD1; CDR3aa: CASRKQGSLGEQYF; CDR3nt: TGTGCCAGCAGGAAACAGGGGAGCCTTGGCGAGCAGTACTTC
j_gene: TRBJ2-6; abundance: few; v_gene: TRBV18; d_gene: .; CDR3aa: CASSQTMTASSGANVLTF; CDR3nt: TGTGCCAGCTCACAGACGATGACAGCTTCCTCTGGGGCCAACGTCCTGACTTTC
j_gene: TRBJ2-1; abundance: .; v_gene: TRBV28; d_gene: TRBD2; CDR3aa: CASSLAGADNEQFF; CDR3nt: TGTGCCAGCAGTTTAGCGGGAGCCGACAATGAGCAGTTCTTC
j_gene: TRBJ1-4; abundance: few; v_gene: TRBV20-1; d_gene: TRBD1; CDR3aa: CSARDGGTGRNNEKLFF; CDR3nt: TGCAGTGCTAGAGATGGAGGGACAGGGCGAAATAATGAAAAACTGTTTTTT
j_gene: TRBJ1-1; abundance: few; v_gene: TRBV12-3/TRBV12-4; d_gene: .; CDR3aa: CASSMDRYTEAFF; CDR3nt: TGTGCCAGCAGTATGGACAGATACACTGAAGCTTTCTTT
j_gene: TRBJ1-5; abundance: few; v_gene: TRBV10-3; d_gene: .; CDR3aa: CAISENPGNQPQHF; CDR3nt: TGTGCCATCAGTGAGAACCCCGGCAATCAGCCCCAGCATTTT
j_gene: TRBJ2-3; abundance: .; v_gene: TRBV28; d_gene: .; CDR3aa: CASSFGRRTDTQYF; CDR3nt: TGTGCCAGCAGTTTTGGGAGGAGGACAGATACGCAGTATTTT
j_gene: TRBJ1-3; abundance: few; v_gene: TRBV6-5; d_gene: .; CDR3aa: CASSYGSDHSGNTIYF; CDR3nt: TGTGCCAGCAGTTACGGTAGTGACCACTCTGGAAACACCATATATTTT
j_gene: TRBJ2-3; abundance: few; v_gene: TRBV7-2; d_gene: .; CDR3aa: CASSSRQTSTDTQYF; CDR3nt: TGTGCCAGCAGTTCGAGACAGACTAGCACAGATACGCAGTATTTT
j_gene: TRBJ2-7; abundance: .; v_gene: TRBV6-1; d_gene: .; CDR3aa: CASSEGDWYEQYF; CDR3nt: TGTGCCAGCAGTGAAGGGGATTGGTACGAGCAGTACTTC
j_gene: TRBJ2-2; abundance: few; v_gene: TRBV20-1; d_gene: .; CDR3aa: CSAEIAGTRTGELFF; CDR3nt: TGCAGTGCTGAGATAGCCGGGACTCGAACCGGGGAGCTGTTTTTT
j_gene: TRBJ1-5; abundance: .; v_gene: TRBV6-6; d_gene: .; CDR3aa: CASSQNQPQHF; CDR3nt: TGTGCCAGCAGCCAAAATCAGCCCCAGCATTTT
j_gene: TRBJ2-1; abundance: .; v_gene: TRBV20-1; d_gene: TRBD2; CDR3aa: CSARDQGVGLAGAQQFF; CDR3nt: TGCAGTGCTAGAGACCAAGGAGTGGGACTAGCGGGAGCCCAGCAGTTCTTC
j_gene: TRBJ2-5; abundance: .; v_gene: TRBV4-3; d_gene: .; CDR3aa: CASSQDFSDYQETQYF; CDR3nt: TGCGCCAGCAGCCAAGATTTTTCAGACTACCAAGAGACCCAGTACTTC
j_gene: TRBJ2-2; abundance: few; v_gene: TRBV9; d_gene: .; CDR3aa: CASSTRGRTGELFF; CDR3nt: TGTGCCAGCAGCACCCGGGGGAGAACCGGGGAGCTGTTTTTT
j_gene: TRBJ2-1; abundance: once; v_gene: TRBV7-2; d_gene: .; CDR3aa: CASSAQQSSYNEQFF; CDR3nt: TGTGCCAGCAGCGCTCAACAGAGCTCCTACAATGAGCAGTTCTTC
j_gene: TRBJ1-1; abundance: few; v_gene: TRBV5-1; d_gene: .; CDR3aa: CASSFEGNEAFF; CDR3nt: TGCGCCAGCAGCTTTGAGGGAAATGAAGCTTTCTTT
j_gene: TRBJ1-6; abundance: .; v_gene: TRBV5-1; d_gene: TRBD1; CDR3aa: CVSSQDRVDSPLHF; CDR3nt: TGCGTCAGCAGTCAGGACAGGGTAGATTCACCCCTCCACTTT
j_gene: TRBJ2-7; abundance: .; v_gene: TRBV5-1; d_gene: .; CDR3aa: CASSLQGSSYEQYF; CDR3nt: TGCGCCAGCAGCTTGCAGGGATCCAGCTACGAGCAGTACTTC
j_gene: TRBJ2-5; abundance: .; v_gene: TRBV6-6; d_gene: .; CDR3aa: CASSYPSETQYF; CDR3nt: TGTGCCAGCAGTTACCCGTCCGAGACCCAGTACTTC
j_gene: TRBJ2-7; abundance: .; v_gene: TRBV6-1; d_gene: .; CDR3aa: CASNVGGGGGDEQYF; CDR3nt: TGTGCCAGCAACGTAGGGGGAGGGGGGGGCGACGAGCAGTACTTC
j_gene: TRBJ2-7; abundance: many; v_gene: TRBV28; d_gene: .; CDR3aa: CASSRGSSYEQYF; CDR3nt: TGTGCCAGCAGTCGAGGGAGCTCCTACGAGCAGTACTTC
j_gene: TRBJ1-1; abundance: .; v_gene: TRBV20-1; d_gene: .; CDR3aa: CSAKTVRGAFF; CDR3nt: TGCAGTGCAAAGACAGTCCGGGGAGCTTTCTTT
j_gene: TRBJ2-2; abundance: .; v_gene: TRBV18; d_gene: .; CDR3aa: CASSPSLYTGELFF; CDR3nt: TGTGCCAGCTCACCATCCCTTTACACCGGGGAGCTGTTTTTT
j_gene: TRBJ2-2; abundance: few; v_gene: TRBV27; d_gene: .; CDR3aa: CASSWGAREVGELFF; CDR3nt: TGTGCCAGCAGTTGGGGAGCCAGGGAGGTCGGGGAGCTGTTTTTT
j_gene: TRBJ1-3; abundance: .; v_gene: TRBV12-3/TRBV12-4; d_gene: .; CDR3aa: CASSLVGLRNF; CDR3nt: TGTGCCAGCAGTTTAGTAGGGCTTAGGAATTTT
j_gene: TRBJ1-6; abundance: few; v_gene: TRBV4-1; d_gene: TRBD1; CDR3aa: CASSPGAGQKNSPLHF; CDR3nt: TGCGCCAGCAGCCCAGGGGCGGGACAGAAGAATTCACCCCTCCACTTT
j_gene: TRBJ2-2; abundance: few; v_gene: TRBV7-2; d_gene: .; CDR3aa: CASSFIQGTGELFF; CDR3nt: TGTGCCAGCAGTTTCATACAGGGCACCGGGGAGCTGTTTTTT
j_gene: TRBJ1-2; abundance: .; v_gene: TRBV4-1; d_gene: .; CDR3aa: CASSQDGAYGYTF; CDR3nt: TGCGCCAGCAGCCAAGATGGCGCATATGGCTACACCTTC
j_gene: TRBJ1-5; abundance: many; v_gene: TRBV27; d_gene: .; CDR3aa: CASKLQKGAGQPQHF; CDR3nt: TGTGCCAGCAAACTCCAGAAAGGGGCAGGGCAGCCCCAGCATTTT
j_gene: TRBJ2-1; abundance: .; v_gene: TRBV3-1; d_gene: .; CDR3aa: CASSPSPGDEQFF; CDR3nt: TGTGCCAGCAGCCCCAGTCCTGGCGATGAGCAGTTCTTC
j_gene: TRBJ2-7; abundance: many; v_gene: TRBV29-1; d_gene: TRBD1; CDR3aa: CSVIRQGRSYEQYF; CDR3nt: TGCAGCGTAATTCGACAGGGAAGGTCCTACGAGCAGTACTTC
j_gene: TRBJ2-3; abundance: few; v_gene: TRBV7-2; d_gene: TRBD2; CDR3aa: CASSLGASTSGRTDTQYF; CDR3nt: TGTGCCAGCAGCTTAGGCGCCTCGACTAGCGGGAGAACAGATACGCAGTATTTT
j_gene: TRBJ2-5; abundance: .; v_gene: TRBV18; d_gene: TRBD1; CDR3aa: CASLFPGTGIFKETQYF; CDR3nt: TGTGCCAGCTTATTTCCCGGGACAGGGATTTTCAAGGAGACCCAGTACTTC
j_gene: TRBJ1-5; abundance: .; v_gene: TRBV6-5; d_gene: .; CDR3aa: CASSLRSNQPQHF; CDR3nt: TGTGCCAGCAGCCTGAGAAGCAATCAGCCCCAGCATTTT
j_gene: TRBJ1-5; abundance: .; v_gene: TRBV15; d_gene: .; CDR3aa: CATGNGNQPQHF; CDR3nt: TGTGCCACCGGGAATGGCAATCAGCCCCAGCATTTT
j_gene: TRBJ2-5; abundance: .; v_gene: TRBV7-9; d_gene: TRBD2; CDR3aa: CASSGVLETQYF; CDR3nt: TGTGCCTCCAGCGGGGTGCTAGAGACCCAGTACTTC
j_gene: TRBJ2-7; abundance: .; v_gene: TRBV29-1; d_gene: .; CDR3aa: CSVYTYEQYF; CDR3nt: TGCAGCGTTTACACCTACGAGCAGTACTTC
j_gene: TRBJ1-5; abundance: .; v_gene: TRBV7-9; d_gene: .; CDR3aa: CASSLTGTGNQPQHF; CDR3nt: TGTGCCAGCAGCTTAACCGGGACCGGCAATCAGCCCCAGCATTTT
j_gene: TRBJ1-6; abundance: few; v_gene: TRBV27; d_gene: .; CDR3aa: CASSRRDSGSPLHF; CDR3nt: TGTGCCAGCAGTCGCAGGGATTCCGGTTCACCCCTCCACTTT
j_gene: TRBJ2-6; abundance: few; v_gene: TRBV29-1; d_gene: .; CDR3aa: CSVEGGLGANVLTF; CDR3nt: TGCAGCGTTGAGGGGGGCTTGGGGGCCAACGTCCTGACTTTC
j_gene: TRBJ1-4; abundance: few; v_gene: TRBV6-6; d_gene: .; CDR3aa: CASSYSQQTNEKLFF; CDR3nt: TGTGCCAGCAGTTACTCGCAACAGACTAATGAAAAACTGTTTTTT
j_gene: TRBJ2-7; abundance: .; v_gene: TRBV3-1; d_gene: .; CDR3aa: CASSPLGQGGYEQYF; CDR3nt: TGTGCCAGCAGCCCCTTAGGGCAGGGAGGCTACGAGCAGTACTTC
j_gene: TRBJ2-5; abundance: few; v_gene: TRBV29-1; d_gene: .; CDR3aa: CSVDVDRQETQYF; CDR3nt: TGCAGCGTTGACGTTGATCGGCAAGAGACCCAGTACTTC
j_gene: TRBJ2-1; abundance: few; v_gene: TRBV7-9; d_gene: .; CDR3aa: CASSFRSPGYNEQFF; CDR3nt: TGTGCCAGCAGCTTTCGTTCCCCAGGGTACAATGAGCAGTTCTTC
j_gene: TRBJ2-3; abundance: .; v_gene: TRBV29-1; d_gene: TRBD2; CDR3aa: CSVRAGVGDTQYF; CDR3nt: TGCAGCGTTCGAGCGGGAGTGGGAGATACGCAGTATTTT
j_gene: TRBJ1-2; abundance: .; v_gene: TRBV6-1; d_gene: .; CDR3aa: CASTLGQSYGYTF; CDR3nt: TGTGCCAGCACCCTCGGACAGTCGTATGGCTACACCTTC
j_gene: TRBJ2-7; abundance: few; v_gene: TRBV7-9; d_gene: TRBD1; CDR3aa: CASSPGQGVNEQYF; CDR3nt: TGTGCCAGCAGCCCGGGACAGGGAGTAAACGAGCAGTACTTC
j_gene: TRBJ1-1; abundance: .; v_gene: TRBV29-1; d_gene: TRBD1; CDR3aa: CSAHRQGRNTEAFF; CDR3nt: TGCAGCGCCCATAGACAGGGACGGAACACTGAAGCTTTCTTT
j_gene: TRBJ2-7; abundance: .; v_gene: TRBV25-1; d_gene: TRBD1; CDR3aa: CASSEFRGPAYEQYF; CDR3nt: TGTGCCAGCAGTGAATTCAGGGGGCCCGCATACGAGCAGTACTTC
j_gene: TRBJ2-4; abundance: few; v_gene: TRBV29-1; d_gene: .; CDR3aa: CSVKWTAKNIQYF; CDR3nt: TGCAGCGTGAAATGGACAGCCAAAAACATTCAGTACTTC
j_gene: TRBJ2-1; abundance: .; v_gene: TRBV7-7; d_gene: .; CDR3aa: CASSPGPTEGEQFF; CDR3nt: TGTGCCAGCAGCCCCGGCCCTACGGAAGGAGAGCAGTTCTTC
j_gene: TRBJ2-1; abundance: few; v_gene: TRBV6-4; d_gene: .; CDR3aa: CASSVREGANEQFF; CDR3nt: TGTGCCAGCAGTGTAAGGGAAGGGGCCAATGAGCAGTTCTTC
j_gene: TRBJ2-5; abundance: .; v_gene: TRBV27; d_gene: TRBD2; CDR3aa: CASSLTSGTGETQYF; CDR3nt: TGTGCCAGCAGTCTGACTAGCGGGACTGGTGAGACCCAGTACTTC